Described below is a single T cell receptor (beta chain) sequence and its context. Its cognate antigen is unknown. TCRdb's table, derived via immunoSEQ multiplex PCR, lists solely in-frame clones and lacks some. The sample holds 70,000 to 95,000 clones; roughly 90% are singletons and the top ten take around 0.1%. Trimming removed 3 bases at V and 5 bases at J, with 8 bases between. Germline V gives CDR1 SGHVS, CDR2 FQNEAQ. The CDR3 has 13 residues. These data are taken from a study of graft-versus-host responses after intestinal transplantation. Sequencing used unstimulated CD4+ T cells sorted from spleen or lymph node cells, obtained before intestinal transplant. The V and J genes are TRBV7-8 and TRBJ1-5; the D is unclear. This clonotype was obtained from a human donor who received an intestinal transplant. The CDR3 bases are TGTGCCAGCAGCTTTTATTCGGATCAGCCCCAGCATTTT. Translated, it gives CASSFYSDQPQHF.